These 8 T cell receptor beta chains originate from one sample sequenced in a study of cytomegalovirus exposure and HLA in healthy donors. Both 60 Vbeta primers and 13 Jbeta primers went into the PCR. Sequenced by immunoSEQ multiplex PCR; TCRdb stores in-frame clones only, minus some. The specimen's table records around 100,000 clones. Sequenced material: PBMCs. The receptor source for this set is a man between 45 and 60 years old in good health and CMV-seronegative.

The chain has TRBV5-1 and TRBJ2-5; unclear D gene. Trimming removed 0 bases at V and 5 bases at J, with 2 bases between. This CDR3 region has 11 residues. Per germline, CDR1 SGHRS and CDR2 YFSETQ. DNA of the CDR3: TGCGCCAGCAGCTTGGCTGAGACCCAGTACTTC. It specifies CASSLAETQYF.

The rearrangement uses TRBV4-3 and TRBJ2-7, with D maybe TRBD2 (6 bases). From germline, CDR1 is LGHNA and CDR2 YSLEER. This CDR3 is 15 amino acids long. Trimming shortened V by 0 bases and J by 3 bases, and 12 bases separated the two germline ends. The CDR3 sequence: CASSQESGEVYEQYF. CDR3 sequence (DNA): TGCGCCAGCAGCCAAGAATCGGGGGAAGTCTACGAGCAGTACTTC.

The chain carries TRBV4-3 and TRBJ1-6, with 8 bases aligning to TRBD1. Germline CDR1 and CDR2: LGHNA and YSLEER. After removal of 3 bases from V and 8 bases from J, the junction contained 9 bases not matched to a gene. The CDR3 contains 16 residues. CDR3 coding DNA: TGCGCCAGCAGCCACGGGACAGGTTTCGTCGATTCACCCCTCCACTTT. It is translated as CASSHGTGFVDSPLHF.

The gene calls are TRBV27 and TRBJ1-1; the D gene is possibly TRBD1 (6 bases). This CDR3 is 16 amino acids long. Germline assignment: CDR1 MNHEY and CDR2 SMNVEV (reference sequence). V was cut by 3 bases and J by 0 bases, with 14 bases left in between. CDR3 protein: CASSFLPGAMNTEAFF. The CDR3 DNA reads as TGTGCCAGCAGTTTTTTGCCAGGGGCTATGAACACTGAAGCTTTCTTT.

The V gene is TRBV30, the J gene TRBJ1-4; 7 bases match TRBD1. CDR3 length: 13 residues. The junction had 6 bases not matched to a gene; V was cut back by 1 base and J by 10 bases. Germline CDR1 is GTSNPN and CDR2 is SVGIG (reference sequence). This CDR3 is CAWSAMTGTKLFF. In nucleotides, the CDR3 is TGTGCCTGGAGTGCGATGACAGGGACAAAACTGTTTTTT.

The chain recombines TRBV4-1 with TRBJ1-4; TRBD1 aligns across 7 bases. V dropped 1 base and J dropped 1; count of bases not matched to a gene: 6. From germline, CDR1 is MGHRA and CDR2 YSYEKL. The CDR3 spans 17 residues. The CDR3 loop is CASSQGRGPGTNEKLFF. The CDR3 DNA sequence: TGCGCCAGCAGCCAAGGAAGGGGGCCGGGAACTAATGAAAAACTGTTTTTT.

The V gene is TRBV7-9, the J gene TRBJ2-5; D is unresolved. Germline values: CDR1 SEHNR, CDR2 FQNEAQ (reference sequence). The CDR3 runs to 14 residues. Trimming took off 5 bases at V and 5 bases at J, with 15 bases between the two ends. The CDR3 region has the DNA TGTGCCAGCAGCCCCCAGCCAGGCGCGGAGACCCAGTACTTC. Translating gives CASSPQPGAETQYF. Full variable domain (remainder filled in from reference TRBV7-9 and TRBJ2-5): DTGVSQNPRHKITKRGQNVTFRCDPISEHNRLYWYRQTLGQGPEFLTYFQNEAQLEKSRLLSDRFSAERPKGSFSTLEIQRTEQGDSAMYLCASSPQPGAETQYFGPGTRLLVL.

This sequence joins TRBV6-6 and TRBJ2-1; 7 bases map to TRBD2. V gave up 4 bases and J gave up 9 bases; unmatched junction bases: 6. The V gene's germline CDR1 is MNHNY and CDR2 SVGAGI (reference sequence). CDR3 length: 13 amino acids. In nucleotides, the CDR3 is TGTGCCAGCAGTTTGGCGGGGGAGGGTGAGCAGTTCTTC. It translates to CASSLAGEGEQFF.